The 4 T cell receptor beta chains in this list originate from one sample, sequenced in a study of Tregs in tolerant kidney transplant recipients. Method: immunoSEQ multiplex PCR; TCRdb's copy keeps in-frame clones and lacks some. Among 200,000 to 300,000 clones listed, about 80% were seen once. Sequencing input: CD4+ T cells from blood. The receptors were gathered from a human donor in good health.

This chain joins TRBV19 and TRBJ1-2, with 7 positions matching TRBD1. The V and J ends lost 3 bases and 5 bases, in that order; junction bases with no gene match: 6. The CDR3 totals 14 residues. Germline CDR1 LNHDA, CDR2 SQIVND (reference sequence). The CDR3 DNA is TGTGCCAGTAGTATCACGGGACAGAGGTATGGCTACACCTTC. Protein sequence: CASSITGQRYGYTF.

Turning to this clone: Its ends do not fully match the called genes, so a read error is possible. V gene TRBV5-1 combines with J gene TRBJ2-3; tentatively, D is TRBD2 (7 bases). The germline CDR1 and CDR2 sequences are SGHRS and YFSETQ. There are 15 residues in the CDR3. The CDR3 reads CASSLGGPDTDTQYF. For the CDR3, the DNA is TGCGCCAGCAGTTTGGGGGGGCCGGACACAGATACGCAGTATTTT.

This chain uses TRBV4-1 with TRBJ2-5; 8 positions match TRBD2. This CDR3 is 16 amino acids long. Germline V gives CDR1 MGHRA, CDR2 YSYEKL. With V trimmed by 4 bases and J by 5 bases, 12 bases remained unmatched. The CDR3 DNA is TGCGCCAGCAGCCCCGGAGCGGCGGGGGGCCTGGAGACCCAGTACTTC. Translated, it gives CASSPGAAGGLETQYF.

The chain has TRBV10-1 and TRBJ2-7; D ambiguous. CDR1 is WNHNN and CDR2 is SYGVQD in the germline V gene (reference sequence). This CDR3 has 13 residues. Between the trimmed V and J ends, which lost 7 bases and 3 bases, there was a span of 13 bases. The CDR3 protein is CASIPYMDYEQYF. Here the CDR3 DNA reads TGCGCCAGCATTCCTTACATGGACTACGAGCAGTACTTC.